The sequence of this TCR beta chain was determined in a study of cytomegalovirus exposure and HLA in healthy donors. Primers included in the PCR were 60 Vbeta and 13 Jbeta primers. Here immunoSEQ multiplex PCR was the method, and the copy in TCRdb shows in-frame clones only, minus some. The table has approximately 180,000 clones, roughly four fifths seen once. The CDR3 spans 15 residues. Germline assignment: CDR1 MDHEN and CDR2 SYDVKM. The chain uses TRBV28 and TRBJ2-5, with 8 bases aligning to TRBD2. The J call may be faulty, since TRBJ2-7 better matches the DNA end. This TCR came from a woman aged 30 to 39 in good health and CMV-seronegative. The sample taken for sequencing was PBMCs. The CDR3 spells CASSPDRAGGYEQYF. CDR3 DNA sequence: TGTGCCAGCAGTCCGGATCGCGCGGGGGGCTACGAGCAGTACTTC.